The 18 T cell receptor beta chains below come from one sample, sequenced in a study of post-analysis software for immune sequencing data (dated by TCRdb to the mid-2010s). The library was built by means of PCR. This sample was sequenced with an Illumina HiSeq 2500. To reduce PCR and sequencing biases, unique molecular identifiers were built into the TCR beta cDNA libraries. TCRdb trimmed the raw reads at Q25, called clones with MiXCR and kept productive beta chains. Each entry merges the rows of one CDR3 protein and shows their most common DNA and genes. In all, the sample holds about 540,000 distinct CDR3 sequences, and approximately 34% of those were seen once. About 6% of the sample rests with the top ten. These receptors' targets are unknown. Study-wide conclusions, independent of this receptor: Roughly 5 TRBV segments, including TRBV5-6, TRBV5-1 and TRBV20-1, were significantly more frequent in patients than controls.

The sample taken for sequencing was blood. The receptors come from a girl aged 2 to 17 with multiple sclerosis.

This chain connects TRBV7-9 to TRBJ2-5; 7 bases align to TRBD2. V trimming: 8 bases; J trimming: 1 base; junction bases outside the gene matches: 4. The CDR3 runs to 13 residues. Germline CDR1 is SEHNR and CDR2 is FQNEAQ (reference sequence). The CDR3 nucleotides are TGTGCCAGCTGGCGGGGGTCCCAAGAGACCCAGTACTTC. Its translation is CASWRGSQETQYF.

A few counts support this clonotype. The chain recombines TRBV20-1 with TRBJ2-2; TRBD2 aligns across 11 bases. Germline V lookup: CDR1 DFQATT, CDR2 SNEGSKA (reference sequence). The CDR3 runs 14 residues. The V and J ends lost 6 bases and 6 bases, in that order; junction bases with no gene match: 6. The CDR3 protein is CSAPLAGVAGELFF. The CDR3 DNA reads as TGCAGTGCCCCACTAGCGGGGGTTGCCGGGGAGCTGTTTTTT.

This CDR3 is CASSDRLQGSEQFF. As DNA, the CDR3 is TGTGCCAGCAGTGACCGGCTACAGGGTTCCGAGCAGTTCTTC. This chain links TRBV6-4 with TRBJ2-1, with D possibly TRBD1 on 6 matching bases. Trimming pared 2 bases from V and 10 bases from J, leaving 15 bases between. Germline values: CDR1 MRHNA, CDR2 SNTAGT. CDR3 length: 14 amino acids.

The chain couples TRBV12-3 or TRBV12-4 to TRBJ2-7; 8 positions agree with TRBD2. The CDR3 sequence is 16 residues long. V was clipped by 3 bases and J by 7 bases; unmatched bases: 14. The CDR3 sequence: CASSLGPGLGSHEQYF. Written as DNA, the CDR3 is TGTGCCAGCAGTTTGGGACCGGGACTAGGTTCGCATGAGCAGTACTTC.

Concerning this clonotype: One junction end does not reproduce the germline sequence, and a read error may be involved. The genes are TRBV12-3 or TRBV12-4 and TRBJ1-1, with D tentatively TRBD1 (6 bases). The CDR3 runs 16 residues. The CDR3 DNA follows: TGTGCCGGCAGTGACGTGTCCGGGACACTTAACACTGAAGCTTTCTTT. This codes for CAGSDVSGTLNTEAFF.

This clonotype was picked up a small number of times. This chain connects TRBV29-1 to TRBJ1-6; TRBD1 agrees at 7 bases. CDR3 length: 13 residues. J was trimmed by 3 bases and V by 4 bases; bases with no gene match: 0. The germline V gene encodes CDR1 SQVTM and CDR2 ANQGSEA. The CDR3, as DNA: TGCAGCGTTGGGGACAGCTATAATTCACCCCTCCACTTT. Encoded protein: CSVGDSYNSPLHF.

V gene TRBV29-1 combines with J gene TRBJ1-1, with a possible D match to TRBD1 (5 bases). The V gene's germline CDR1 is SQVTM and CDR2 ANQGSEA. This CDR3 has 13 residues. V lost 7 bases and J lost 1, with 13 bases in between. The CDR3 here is CSGVRARNTEAFF. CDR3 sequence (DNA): TGCAGCGGTGTCAGGGCCCGGAACACTGAAGCTTTCTTT.

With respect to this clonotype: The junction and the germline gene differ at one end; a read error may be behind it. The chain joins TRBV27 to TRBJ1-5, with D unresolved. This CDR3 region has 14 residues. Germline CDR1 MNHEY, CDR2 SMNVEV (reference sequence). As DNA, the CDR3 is TGTGCCAGCAGTTCACCTCATAGCAATCCGCCCCAGCATTTT. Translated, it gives CASSSPHSNPPQHF.

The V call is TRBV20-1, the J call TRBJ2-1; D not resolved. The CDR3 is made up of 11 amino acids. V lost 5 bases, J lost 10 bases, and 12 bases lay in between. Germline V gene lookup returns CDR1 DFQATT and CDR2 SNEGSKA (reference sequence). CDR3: CSAGVPEEQFF. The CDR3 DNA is TGCAGTGCTGGGGTGCCGGAAGAGCAGTTCTTC.

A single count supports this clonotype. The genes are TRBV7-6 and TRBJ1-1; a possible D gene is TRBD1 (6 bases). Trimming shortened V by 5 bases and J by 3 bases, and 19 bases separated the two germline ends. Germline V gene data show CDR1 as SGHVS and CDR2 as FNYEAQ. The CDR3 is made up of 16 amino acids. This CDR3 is CASSLTYRAKDTEAFF. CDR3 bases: TGTGCCAGCAGCCTCACTTACAGGGCCAAGGACACTGAAGCTTTCTTT.

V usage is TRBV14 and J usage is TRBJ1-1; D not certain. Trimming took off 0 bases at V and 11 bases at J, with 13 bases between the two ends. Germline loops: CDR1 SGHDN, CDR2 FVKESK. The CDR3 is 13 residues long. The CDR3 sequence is CASSQDLVQEAFF. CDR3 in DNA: TGTGCCAGCAGCCAAGATCTAGTGCAGGAGGCTTTCTTT.

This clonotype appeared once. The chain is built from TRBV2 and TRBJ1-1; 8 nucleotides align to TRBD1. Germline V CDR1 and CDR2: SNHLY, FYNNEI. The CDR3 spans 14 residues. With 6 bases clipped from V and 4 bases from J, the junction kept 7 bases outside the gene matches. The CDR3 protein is CASSRSTGGTEAFF. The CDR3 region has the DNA TGTGCCAGCAGCCGCTCAACAGGGGGCACTGAAGCTTTCTTT. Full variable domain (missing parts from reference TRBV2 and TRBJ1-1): EPEVTQTPSHQVTQMGQEVILRCVPISNHLYFYWYRQILGQKVEFLVSFYNNEISEKSEIFDDQFSVERPDGSNFTLKIRSTKLEDSAMYFCASSRSTGGTEAFFGQGTRLTVV.

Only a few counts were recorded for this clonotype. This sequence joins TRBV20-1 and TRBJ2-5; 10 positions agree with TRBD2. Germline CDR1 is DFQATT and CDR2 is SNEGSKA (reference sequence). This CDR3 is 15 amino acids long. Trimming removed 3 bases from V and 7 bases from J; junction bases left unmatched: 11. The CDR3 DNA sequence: TGCAGTGCTAGTGCTAGCGGGGGACCTCAGGGGACCCAGTACTTC. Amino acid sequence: CSASASGGPQGTQYF.

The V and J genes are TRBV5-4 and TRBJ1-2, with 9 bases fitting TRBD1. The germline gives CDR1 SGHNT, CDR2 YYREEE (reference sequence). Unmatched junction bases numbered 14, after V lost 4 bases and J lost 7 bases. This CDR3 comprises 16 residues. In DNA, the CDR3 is TGTGCCAGCAGCAAGAAGAGGACAGGGGAGTACGGTGGCTACACCTTC. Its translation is CASSKKRTGEYGGYTF.

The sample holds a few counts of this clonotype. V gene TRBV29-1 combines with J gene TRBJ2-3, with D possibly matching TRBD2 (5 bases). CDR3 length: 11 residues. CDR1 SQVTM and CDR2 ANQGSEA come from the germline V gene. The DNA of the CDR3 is TGCAGTTATACGAGAGGGAACACGCAGTATTTT. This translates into CSYTRGNTQYF.

DNA of the CDR3: TGTGCCAGCAGCCAAGGGGGGAGCGGGTACAGCTCCTACGAGCAGTACTTC. Residues: CASSQGGSGYSSYEQYF. This rearrangement joins TRBV28 to TRBJ2-7, with D perhaps being TRBD1 or TRBD2 (6 bases each). The V end lost 6 bases, the J end lost 0 bases, and 21 bases lay between the germline ends. Germline values: CDR1 MDHEN, CDR2 SYDVKM. This CDR3 spans 17 amino acids. Full variable domain (outside the CDR3, taken from reference TRBV28 and TRBJ2-7): DVKVTQSSRYLVKRTGEKVFLECVQDMDHENMFWYRQDPGLGLRLIYFSYDVKMKEKGDIPEGYSVSREKKERFSLILESASTNQTSMYLCASSQGGSGYSSYEQYFGPGTRLTVT.

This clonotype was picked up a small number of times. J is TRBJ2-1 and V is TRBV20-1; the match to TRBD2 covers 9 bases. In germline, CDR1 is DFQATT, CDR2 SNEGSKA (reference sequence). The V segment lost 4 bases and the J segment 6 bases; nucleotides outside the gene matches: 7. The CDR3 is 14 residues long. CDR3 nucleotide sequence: TGCAGTGCTACGCCGGGACTAGCCCCCAATGAGCAGTTCTTC. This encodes CSATPGLAPNEQFF.

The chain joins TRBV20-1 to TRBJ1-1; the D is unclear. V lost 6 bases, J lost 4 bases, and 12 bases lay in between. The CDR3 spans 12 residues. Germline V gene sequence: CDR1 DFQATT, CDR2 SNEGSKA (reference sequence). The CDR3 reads CSASRGFTEAFF. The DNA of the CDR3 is TGCAGTGCCTCTCGGGGATTCACTGAAGCTTTCTTT.